This T cell receptor beta chain was sequenced in a study of CD8 T cells in Susac syndrome. An input of roughly 0.5 to 1 ug of RNA was subjected to reverse transcription using random hexamers. The authors amplified TCR beta CDR3 across 54 Vbeta and 13 Jbeta using immunoSEQ multiplex PCR. Each CDR3 protein is one row after TCRdb ran MiXCR on the immunoSEQ multiplex PCR reads. The repertoire holds 300,000 to 350,000 distinct CDR3 sequences, around 92% seen once, with approximately 0.065% in the top ten. The CDR3 has 16 residues. CDR1 is LGHNA, CDR2 YSLEER, per germline. The V end was cut by 1 base, the J end by 5 bases, with 17 bases between. This clonotype was detected only once.

The TCR comes from a human donor with multiple sclerosis. Source material: CD4+ T cells from PBMCs. The rearrangement joins TRBV4-3 to TRBJ2-5; D possibly corresponds to TRBD1 (6 bases). Here the CDR3 reads CASSQGRGRSAETQYF. CDR3 in DNA: TGCGCCAGCAGCCAAGGCAGGGGCAGGTCCGCGGAGACCCAGTACTTC.